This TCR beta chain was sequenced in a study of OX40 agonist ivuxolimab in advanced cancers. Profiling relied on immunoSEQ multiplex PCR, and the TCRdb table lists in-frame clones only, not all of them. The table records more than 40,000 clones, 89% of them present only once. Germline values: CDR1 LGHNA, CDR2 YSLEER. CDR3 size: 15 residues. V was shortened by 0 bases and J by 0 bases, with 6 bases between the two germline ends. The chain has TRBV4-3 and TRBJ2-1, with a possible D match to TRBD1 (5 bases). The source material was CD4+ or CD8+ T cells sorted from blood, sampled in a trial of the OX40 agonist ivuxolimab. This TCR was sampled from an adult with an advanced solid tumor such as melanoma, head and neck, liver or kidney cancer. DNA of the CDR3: TGCGCCAGCAGCCAAGACACAGGCTCCTACAATGAGCAGTTCTTC. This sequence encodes CASSQDTGSYNEQFF.